A selection of T cell receptor beta chains follows, all from one sample in a study of Tregs in tolerant kidney transplant recipients. Profiled with immunoSEQ multiplex PCR; TCRdb holds only in-frame clones, not every one. Of about 87,000 clones in the sample, over 85% were seen once. The specimen was CD4+ T cells from blood, collected before the transplant. The origin of the receptors is a human donor who received a combined kidney and bone marrow transplant. Each CDR3 is given with its conserved first and last residue. D genes are given only for firm matches. For some rows the clone size is stated as once, few or many, or as a class when expanded; others skip it.

D gene: TRBD1
V gene: TRBV6-6
J gene: TRBJ2-7
clone size: -
CDR3 protein: CASSRDRAYEQYF
CDR3 DNA: TGTGCCAGCAGCCGGGACAGGGCCTACGAGCAGTACTTC

D gene: TRBD2
V gene: TRBV7-3
J gene: TRBJ2-1
clone size: -
CDR3 protein: CASSLSSGPYNEQFF
CDR3 DNA: TGTGCCAGCAGCTTATCTAGCGGGCCTTACAATGAGCAGTTCTTC

D gene: TRBD1
V gene: TRBV5-1
J gene: TRBJ1-2
clone size: -
CDR3 protein: CASSYDRDGYTF
CDR3 DNA: TGCGCCAGCAGCTACGACAGGGATGGCTACACCTTC

D gene: TRBD1
V gene: TRBV30
J gene: TRBJ1-2
clone size: -
CDR3 protein: CAWLTTGPNYGYTF
CDR3 DNA: TGTGCCTGGCTAACGACAGGGCCTAACTATGGCTACACCTTC

D gene: -
V gene: TRBV4-3
J gene: TRBJ2-3
clone size: once
CDR3 protein: CASSQGSRGGDTQYF
CDR3 DNA: TGCGCCAGCAGCCAAGGGTCCCGGGGAGGAGATACGCAGTATTTT

D gene: -
V gene: TRBV15
J gene: TRBJ1-1
clone size: -
CDR3 protein: CATSRETNFLTEAFF
CDR3 DNA: TGTGCCACCAGCAGAGAGACTAACTTCCTCACTGAAGCTTTCTTT

D gene: TRBD2
V gene: TRBV18
J gene: TRBJ2-3
clone size: -
CDR3 protein: CASSSGLAGGDTQYF
CDR3 DNA: TGTGCCAGCTCATCCGGACTAGCGGGAGGGGATACGCAGTATTTT

D gene: TRBD1
V gene: TRBV5-1
J gene: TRBJ1-1
clone size: -
CDR3 protein: CASSLEGRGHTEAFF
CDR3 DNA: TGCGCCAGCAGCTTGGAAGGCAGGGGGCATACTGAAGCTTTCTTT

D gene: -
V gene: TRBV11-2
J gene: TRBJ2-4
clone size: -
CDR3 protein: CASNEVTKNIQYF
CDR3 DNA: TGTGCCAGCAACGAGGTGACCAAAAACATTCAGTACTTC

D gene: TRBD1
V gene: TRBV7-8
J gene: TRBJ1-2
clone size: -
CDR3 protein: CASSPGQGYGYTF
CDR3 DNA: TGTGCCAGCAGCCCGGGACAGGGTTATGGCTACACCTTC

D gene: TRBD1
V gene: TRBV5-5
J gene: TRBJ1-1
clone size: -
CDR3 protein: CASSLRDRGNEAFF
CDR3 DNA: TGTGCCAGCAGCTTGCGGGACAGGGGCAATGAAGCTTTCTTT

D gene: -
V gene: TRBV6-6
J gene: TRBJ1-6
clone size: -
CDR3 protein: CASSYFTGNSPLHF
CDR3 DNA: TGTGCCAGCAGTTACTTCACAGGGAATTCACCCCTCCACTTT

D gene: -
V gene: TRBV7-9
J gene: TRBJ2-3
clone size: -
CDR3 protein: CASSGSGSGSDTQYF
CDR3 DNA: TGCGCCAGCAGCGGGTCCGGGAGTGGGTCAGATACGCAGTATTTT

D gene: -
V gene: TRBV5-6
J gene: TRBJ2-1
clone size: -
CDR3 protein: CASSLPQGWNEQFF
CDR3 DNA: TGTGCCAGCAGCTTGCCTCAGGGGTGGAATGAGCAGTTCTTC

D gene: -
V gene: TRBV18
J gene: TRBJ2-1
clone size: -
CDR3 protein: CASSPPRNEQFF
CDR3 DNA: TGTGCCAGCTCACCACCCCGGAATGAGCAGTTCTTC

D gene: TRBD1
V gene: TRBV10-2
J gene: TRBJ2-5
clone size: -
CDR3 protein: CASSVTGGAKTQYF
CDR3 DNA: TGCGCCAGCAGTGTAACAGGGGGCGCCAAGACCCAGTACTTC

D gene: TRBD1
V gene: TRBV10-3
J gene: TRBJ2-7
clone size: -
CDR3 protein: CAISETGGYEQYF
CDR3 DNA: TGTGCCATCAGTGAGACAGGGGGCTACGAGCAGTACTTC

D gene: -
V gene: TRBV5-4
J gene: TRBJ2-7
clone size: -
CDR3 protein: CASSLAGGTSYEQYF
CDR3 DNA: TGTGCCAGCAGCTTGGCCGGGGGTACCTCCTACGAGCAGTACTTC

D gene: -
V gene: TRBV27
J gene: TRBJ2-2
clone size: once
CDR3 protein: CASSPLSAGELFF
CDR3 DNA: TGTGCCAGCAGTCCCCTGAGCGCCGGGGAGCTGTTTTTT

D gene: TRBD1
V gene: TRBV2
J gene: TRBJ2-3
clone size: -
CDR3 protein: CASPHRPDRGEAFTDTQYF
CDR3 DNA: TGTGCCAGCCCTCACCGGCCCGACAGGGGGGAGGCCTTCACAGATACGCAGTATTTT

D gene: -
V gene: TRBV5-1
J gene: TRBJ2-3
clone size: -
CDR3 protein: CASRPQGSVDTQYF
CDR3 DNA: TGCGCCAGCAGACCCCAGGGGAGCGTCGATACGCAGTATTTT

D gene: -
V gene: TRBV28
J gene: TRBJ1-3
clone size: once
CDR3 protein: CASGPWPGVGNTIYF
CDR3 DNA: TGTGCCAGCGGCCCGTGGCCAGGCGTTGGAAACACCATATATTTT

D gene: TRBD1
V gene: TRBV29-1
J gene: TRBJ1-5
clone size: -
CDR3 protein: CSVAGTVDTQPQHF
CDR3 DNA: TGCAGCGTTGCCGGGACAGTCGATACTCAGCCCCAGCATTTT

D gene: TRBD1
V gene: TRBV5-1
J gene: TRBJ1-6
clone size: -
CDR3 protein: CASSGTGASPLHF
CDR3 DNA: TGCGCCAGCAGTGGGACAGGGGCTTCACCCCTCCACTTT

D gene: -
V gene: TRBV11-1
J gene: TRBJ2-2
clone size: -
CDR3 protein: CASSLGRGHGELFF
CDR3 DNA: TGTGCCAGCAGCCTAGGCAGGGGACACGGGGAGCTGTTTTTT

D gene: TRBD2
V gene: TRBV18
J gene: TRBJ2-7
clone size: -
CDR3 protein: CASSRPLAGGDGEQYF
CDR3 DNA: TGTGCCAGCTCACGACCTCTAGCGGGGGGGGATGGCGAGCAGTACTTC

D gene: TRBD1
V gene: TRBV11-2
J gene: TRBJ2-3
clone size: -
CDR3 protein: CASSLNRGIFTDTQYF
CDR3 DNA: TGTGCCAGCAGCTTAAACAGGGGAATATTCACAGATACGCAGTATTTT

D gene: -
V gene: TRBV7-3
J gene: TRBJ2-2
clone size: -
CDR3 protein: CASSKGRGRTGELFF
CDR3 DNA: TGTGCCAGCTCCAAGGGCAGGGGAAGGACCGGGGAGCTGTTTTTT

D gene: -
V gene: TRBV27
J gene: TRBJ2-2
clone size: -
CDR3 protein: CASSLTALNGELFF
CDR3 DNA: TGTGCCAGCAGTTTAACAGCTCTGAACGGGGAGCTGTTTTTT